This is a list of T cell receptor beta chains from one sample in a study of long-term antiretroviral therapy in people with HIV. Measured with immunoSEQ multiplex PCR; TCRdb has only the in-frame clones, and not every one. The table has roughly 38,000 clones, 80% seen once; the top ten hold around 5.8%. The input for sequencing was unsorted PBMCs, taken 3.4 years after starting antiretroviral therapy. These receptors were collected from a man in his thirties or forties with HIV. CDR3s include the opening cysteine and the closing phenylalanine or tryptophan. Fields, in order: V gene, D gene, clone size, J gene, CDR3 protein, CDR3 DNA. A D gene is named only where the DNA matches it firmly. Rows give clone size only sometimes, using once, few, many, or a class for an expanded clone.

TRBV30	TRBD1	once	TRBJ2-7	CAWSVTRDRGLEQYF	TGTGCCTGGAGTGTGACCCGAGACAGGGGGCTCGAGCAGTACTTC
TRBV28	TRBD1	-	TRBJ1-2	CASTGGRGYTF	TGTGCCAGCACAGGGGGTCGGGGCTACACCTTC
TRBV19	-	few	TRBJ1-5	CAISQGIQPQHF	TGTGCCATTTCACAGGGAATCCAGCCCCAGCATTTT
TRBV5-1	-	-	TRBJ1-2	CASSFDSNYGYTF	TGCGCCAGCAGCTTCGACAGTAACTATGGCTACACCTTC
TRBV13	-	-	TRBJ2-3	CASSDRRATDTQYF	TGTGCCAGCAGCGATCGGCGAGCCACAGATACGCAGTATTTT
TRBV5-6	-	-	TRBJ2-1	CASSLASGFSGLYNEQFF	TGTGCCAGCAGCTTGGCCAGCGGATTTAGCGGACTATACAATGAGCAGTTCTTC
TRBV9	-	few	TRBJ2-7	CASSAQVTFGEQYF	TGTGCCAGCAGCGCCCAGGTCACGTTCGGCGAGCAGTACTTC
TRBV29-1	-	-	TRBJ1-1	CSVGDTEAFF	TGCAGCGTTGGGGACACTGAAGCTTTCTTT
TRBV6-6	-	-	TRBJ2-1	CASSYRNRKGDEQFF	TGTGCCAGCAGTTATAGAAACAGGAAAGGGGATGAGCAGTTCTTC
TRBV4-2	-	-	TRBJ2-1	CASSSGMYNEQFF	TGTGCCAGCAGCTCGGGAATGTACAATGAGCAGTTCTTC
TRBV4-1	-	-	TRBJ2-7	CASRPTPGQTIYEQYF	TGCGCCAGCAGACCGACACCGGGACAAACCATCTACGAGCAGTACTTC
TRBV6-6	-	few	TRBJ1-2	CASRYREANYGYTF	TGTGCCAGCAGATACAGGGAAGCTAACTATGGCTACACCTTC
TRBV7-9	-	few	TRBJ2-7	CASSAGGTYEQYF	TGTGCCAGCAGCGCCGGAGGGACCTACGAGCAGTACTTC
TRBV19	-	few	TRBJ1-5	CASSLSNWGKQPQHF	TGTGCCAGTAGTCTCTCGAATTGGGGTAAACAGCCCCAGCATTTT
TRBV29-1	TRBD1	-	TRBJ2-7	CSFSGTGDEQYF	TGCAGCTTCTCTGGGACAGGGGACGAGCAGTACTTC
TRBV30	TRBD1	-	TRBJ2-2	CAWSVPTGGDTGELFF	TGTGCCTGGAGCGTCCCGACAGGGGGCGACACCGGGGAGCTGTTTTTT
TRBV27	-	-	TRBJ2-7	CASSPNQGGLWYEQYF	TGTGCCAGCAGTCCCAACCAAGGGGGGCTTTGGTATGAGCAGTACTTC
TRBV2	TRBD2	-	TRBJ2-7	CASSEATLAGVSPYEQYF	TGTGCCAGCAGTGAAGCTACGTTAGCGGGAGTGTCCCCGTACGAGCAGTACTTC
TRBV18	-	-	TRBJ1-1	CASSTQGGGANTEAFF	TGTGCCAGCTCCACCCAGGGCGGGGGAGCCAACACTGAAGCTTTCTTT
TRBV4-3	TRBD2	-	TRBJ2-1	CASSQEPYILVRLAGARNEQFF	TGCGCCAGCAGCCAAGAACCTTACATATTGGTTAGACTAGCGGGAGCGCGGAATGAGCAGTTCTTC
TRBV6-6	-	once	TRBJ2-7	CASSSLTGSYEQYF	TGTGCCAGCAGTTCATTGACGGGCTCCTACGAGCAGTACTTC
TRBV28	TRBD2	-	TRBJ2-7	CASSTPPAGGSEQYF	TGTGCCAGCAGTACACCCCCAGCGGGAGGGTCCGAGCAGTACTTC
TRBV27	-	-	TRBJ2-3	CASSPRTDTQYF	TGTGCCAGCAGTCCTAGAACAGATACGCAGTATTTT
TRBV18	-	-	TRBJ2-7	CASSPTQNYEQYF	TGTGCCAGCTCCCCAACTCAGAATTACGAGCAGTACTTC
TRBV19	TRBD2	-	TRBJ2-1	CASGPSGINEQFF	TGTGCCAGTGGACCTAGCGGGATAAATGAGCAGTTCTTC
TRBV27	-	-	TRBJ2-7	CASSARYEQYF	TGTGCCAGCAGTGCCCGCTACGAGCAGTACTTC
TRBV5-1	-	-	TRBJ1-4	CASSGGSANEKLFF	TGCGCCAGCAGCGGGGGTTCGGCTAATGAAAAACTGTTTTTT
TRBV2	TRBD2	-	TRBJ2-1	CASSLYLAGGYYNEQFF	TGTGCCAGCAGCCTATATCTAGCGGGAGGATACTACAATGAGCAGTTCTTC